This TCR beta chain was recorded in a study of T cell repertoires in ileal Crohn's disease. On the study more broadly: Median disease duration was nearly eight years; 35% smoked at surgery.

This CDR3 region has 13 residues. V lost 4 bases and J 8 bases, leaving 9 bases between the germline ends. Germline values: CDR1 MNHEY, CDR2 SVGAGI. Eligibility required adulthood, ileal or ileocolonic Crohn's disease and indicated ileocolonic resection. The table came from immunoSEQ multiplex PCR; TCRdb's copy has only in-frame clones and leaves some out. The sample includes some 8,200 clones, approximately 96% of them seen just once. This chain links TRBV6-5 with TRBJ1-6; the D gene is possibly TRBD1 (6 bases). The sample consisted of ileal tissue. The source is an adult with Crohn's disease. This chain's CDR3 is CASSFYRDSPLHF. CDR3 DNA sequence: TGTGCCAGCAGTTTTTACAGGGATTCACCCCTCCACTTT.